The 19 T cell receptor beta chains reported below all come from one sample, sequenced in a study of blood T cell repertoires in COVID-19. This table comes from immunoSEQ multiplex PCR, and its TCRdb copy is limited to in-frame clones, with some not included. Among 200,000 to 250,000 clones, roughly nine tenths were seen once, and the ten largest hold approximately 10%. The material sequenced was PBMCs or T cells enriched from blood (not recorded which). Source of these receptors: a man aged 25-45 years who had recovered from COVID-19.

A few counts support this clone. This chain links TRBV12-3 or TRBV12-4 with TRBJ1-4, with TRBD1 identical over 9 bases. The CDR3 length is 13 residues. V gave up 5 bases and J gave up 6 bases; unmatched junction bases: 1. CDR3 amino acids: CASSTGGYEKLFF. In DNA form, the CDR3 reads TGTGCCAGCAGTACAGGGGGCTATGAAAAACTGTTTTTT.

This clone appeared a few times. V gene TRBV29-1 combines with J gene TRBJ1-1; a possible D gene is TRBD1 (6 bases). Per germline, CDR1 SQVTM and CDR2 ANQGSEA. V was cut by 2 bases and J by 8 bases, with 6 bases left in between. The CDR3 is 10 residues long. CDR3 residues: CSVETGEAFF. The CDR3 DNA follows: TGCAGCGTTGAAACAGGGGAAGCTTTCTTT.

This chain connects TRBV10-3 to TRBJ1-5; weak D call: TRBD1 (5 bases). The V gene lost 5 bases and the J gene lost 6 bases, with 11 bases spanning the gap. CDR3 length: 13 residues. Germline V gives CDR1 ENHRY, CDR2 SYGVKD. The CDR3 spells CAISLGGGQPQHF. In DNA, the CDR3 is TGTGCCATCAGTTTGGGGGGAGGTCAGCCCCAGCATTTT.

The chain has TRBV5-4 and TRBJ2-5, with D uncertain. The germline CDR1 and CDR2 sequences are SGHNT and YYREEE (reference sequence). The CDR3 runs 12 residues. The V end was cut by 0 bases, the J end by 3 bases, with 3 bases between. The CDR3 DNA sequence: TGTGCCAGCAGCTTGGCCGAAGAGACCCAGTACTTC. This sequence encodes CASSLAEETQYF. Based on the CDR3 plus reference TRBV5-4 and TRBJ2-5, the full variable domain is ETGVTQSPTHLIKTRGQQVTLRCSSQSGHNTVSWYQQALGQGPQFIFQYYREEENGRGNFPPRFSGLQFPNYSSELNVNALELDDSALYLCASSLAEETQYFGPGTRLLVL.

This sequence joins TRBV29-1 and TRBJ2-3; D unclear. The germline CDR1 and CDR2 sequences are SQVTM and ANQGSEA. V was clipped by 7 bases and J by 4 bases, with 18 bases between them. The CDR3 sequence is 14 residues long. CDR3 sequence (DNA): TGCAGCGGGCAAGTACAACGATTGCCAGATACGCAGTATTTT. This encodes CSGQVQRLPDTQYF.

The chain uses TRBV27 and TRBJ2-1; D not certain. The CDR3 runs to 16 residues. Germline CDR1 MNHEY, CDR2 SMNVEV (reference sequence). The V gene lost 0 bases and the J gene lost 4 bases, with 13 bases spanning the gap. The CDR3, as DNA: TGTGCCAGCAGTTTATCGATTTTCGGTTTATACAATGAGCAGTTCTTC. It yields the protein CASSLSIFGLYNEQFF.

The J gene is TRBJ1-4, the V gene TRBV7-9; no clear D. Trimming left V 6 bases short and J 4 bases short, with 15 bases between. CDR1 and CDR2 from the germline V gene are SEHNR and FQNEAQ (reference sequence). This CDR3 has 15 amino acids. This CDR3 is CASSSQETLNEKLFF. The DNA for the CDR3 is TGTGCCAGCAGTTCTCAGGAAACCCTTAATGAAAAACTGTTTTTT. Looking up the rest from reference TRBV7-9 and TRBJ1-4 gives the full variable domain: DTGVSQNPRHKITKRGQNVTFRCDPISEHNRLYWYRQTLGQGPEFLTYFQNEAQLEKSRLLSDRFSAERPKGSFSTLEIQRTEQGDSAMYLCASSSQETLNEKLFFGSGTQLSVL.

The rearrangement links TRBV19 to TRBJ2-1; 15 nucleotides match TRBD2. Germline loops: CDR1 LNHDA, CDR2 SQIVND (reference sequence). After removal of 6 bases from V and 9 bases from J, the junction contained 15 bases not matched to a gene. The CDR3 covers 18 residues. The DNA for the CDR3 is TGTGCCAGTAGGCTAAGGGGGCTAGGGACTAGCGGGGGGCTTGAGCAGTTCTTC. Protein: CASRLRGLGTSGGLEQFF.

The rearrangement uses TRBV27 and TRBJ1-5; D call uncertain. The germline V gene has CDR1 MNHEY and CDR2 SMNVEV (reference sequence). CDR3 length: 13 amino acids. Trimming took 7 bases from V and 4 from J, leaving 11 bases between them. CDR3 nucleotide sequence: TGTGCCAGCACCGAGGGAGTAAATCAGCCCCAGCATTTT. Amino acid sequence: CASTEGVNQPQHF.

With regard to this clone: Other DNA variants within this sample encode the same CDR3. The chain joins TRBV12-3 or TRBV12-4 to TRBJ1-2; D is possibly TRBD1 (6 bases). V was shortened by 5 bases and J by 2 bases, with 9 bases between the two germline ends. The CDR3 runs to 13 residues. The CDR3 loop reads CASSVQGNYGYTF. The CDR3 coding sequence is TGTGCCAGCAGTGTACAGGGCAACTATGGCTACACCTTC.

The CDR3 spells CASSLGRALTNEKLFF. In DNA form, the CDR3 reads TGTGCCAGCAGCTTAGGTCGAGCCCTAACTAATGAAAAACTGTTTTTT. This chain connects TRBV7-2 to TRBJ1-4, with D hard to call. This CDR3 is 16 amino acids long. V was cut by 1 base and J by 1 base, with 10 bases left in between. Per the germline V gene, CDR1 is SGHTA and CDR2 is FQGNSA.

This chain joins TRBV27 and TRBJ2-3; 7 bases are a match to TRBD2. The CDR3 spans 15 residues. The trim removed 5 bases at V and 6 bases at J, leaving 11 bases unmatched. Per the germline V gene, CDR1 is MNHEY and CDR2 is SMNVEV (reference sequence). The CDR3 DNA follows: TGTGCCAGCAGTAGACCCGGACTAGATCGGGATACGCAGTATTTT. This codes for CASSRPGLDRDTQYF.

This clone came up once. This chain uses TRBV28 with TRBJ1-5; D is perhaps TRBD1 (6 bases). The CDR3 extends over 15 amino acids. The ends were cut back, 6 bases at V and 0 bases at J, with 12 bases in the middle. From germline, CDR1 is MDHEN and CDR2 SYDVKM. CDR3 loop: CASRVGGVSNQPQHF. DNA of the CDR3: TGTGCCAGCAGGGTAGGGGGTGTTAGCAATCAGCCCCAGCATTTT.

The chain is built from TRBV7-9 and TRBJ1-3, with D perhaps TRBD1 (6 bases). Germline loops: CDR1 SEHNR, CDR2 FQNEAQ (reference sequence). The CDR3 consists of 15 residues. Trimming stripped 5 bases from V and 4 bases from J, with 15 bases between. The CDR3 bases are TGTGCCAGCAGCCAAATAACAGGGTTGGGAAACACCATATATTTT. Its translation is CASSQITGLGNTIYF.

This clone was observed a single time. The V call is TRBV5-8, the J call TRBJ2-1; 9 bases align to TRBD2. CDR3 length equals 16 residues. The germline V gene encodes CDR1 SGHTS and CDR2 YDEGEE. The J segment lost 7 bases and the V segment lost 0 bases, leaving 8 bases of the junction unmatched. CDR3 region: CASSLESGGFVNEQFF. DNA of the CDR3: TGTGCCAGCAGCTTGGAGAGCGGGGGGTTTGTAAATGAGCAGTTCTTC.

The V and J genes are TRBV4-3 and TRBJ1-4; perhaps TRBD1 as D (6 bases). The germline V gene encodes CDR1 LGHNA and CDR2 YSLEER. CDR3 length: 14 amino acids. V was pared by 4 bases and J by 7 bases, with 13 bases between. CDR3 coding DNA: TGCGCCAGCAGCCCAACAGGGTTGGTTGAAAAACTGTTTTTT. Translated: CASSPTGLVEKLFF.

The chain has TRBV19 and TRBJ1-5; D remains unclear. V was clipped by 4 bases and J by 16 bases, with 14 bases between them. The germline V gene encodes CDR1 LNHDA and CDR2 SQIVND (reference sequence). The CDR3 is 11 residues long. This CDR3 reads CASSSGVVYHF. In nucleotides, the CDR3 is TGTGCCAGTAGTAGCGGGGTAGTCTATCATTTT.

DNA for the CDR3: TGTGCCAGCAGCAGAGGCAGCCTAGGTGTCCGCAATGAGCAGTTCTTC. This encodes CASSRGSLGVRNEQFF. The chain is built from TRBV13 and TRBJ2-1; no clear D. Germline lookup yields CDR1 PRHDT and CDR2 FYEKMQ (reference sequence). The V end lost 5 bases, the J end lost 6 bases, and 20 bases lay between the germline ends. This CDR3 is built from 16 residues.

The V and J genes are TRBV11-3 and TRBJ2-7, with 9 bases aligning to TRBD2. Per the germline V gene, CDR1 is SGHNT and CDR2 is YENEEA. The CDR3 extends over 15 amino acids. Losses at the gene ends were 5 bases for V and 5 bases for J; bases not matched to a gene: 10. CDR3 loop: CASSRSGSAGNEQYF. The CDR3 bases are TGTGCCAGCAGCCGTAGCGGGAGTGCGGGGAACGAGCAGTACTTC.